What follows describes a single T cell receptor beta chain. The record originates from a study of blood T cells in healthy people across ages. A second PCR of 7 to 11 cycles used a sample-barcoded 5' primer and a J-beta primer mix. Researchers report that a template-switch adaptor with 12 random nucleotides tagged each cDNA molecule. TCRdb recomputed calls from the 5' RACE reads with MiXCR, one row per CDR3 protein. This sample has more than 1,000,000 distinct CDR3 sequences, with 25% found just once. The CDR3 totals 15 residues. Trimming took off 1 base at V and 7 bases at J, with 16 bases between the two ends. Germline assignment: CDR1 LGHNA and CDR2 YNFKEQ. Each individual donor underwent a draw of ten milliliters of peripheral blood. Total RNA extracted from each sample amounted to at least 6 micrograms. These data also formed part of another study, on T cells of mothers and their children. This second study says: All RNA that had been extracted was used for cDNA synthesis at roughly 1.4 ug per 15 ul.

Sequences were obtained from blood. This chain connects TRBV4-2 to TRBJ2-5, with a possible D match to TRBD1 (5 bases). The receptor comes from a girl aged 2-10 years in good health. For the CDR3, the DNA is TGTGCCAGCAGCCAAGTGGTCCAGGGAAGGGGGACCCAGTACTTC. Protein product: CASSQVVQGRGTQYF.